What follows are 3 T cell receptor beta chains derived from one specimen sequenced in a study of CD8+CD57+ T cells in acquired aplastic anemia. TCR beta VDJ combinations and CDR3 sequences were profiled from genomic DNA. TCRdb reprocessed the reads with MiXCR, giving one entry per CDR3 protein. Altogether about 250,000 distinct CDR3 sequences are present, around 43% being singletons, with the ten largest covering less than 9%. All sequencing subjects had displayed CD8+CD57+ cell expansion on flow cytometry. Sequenced material: sorted CD4+, CD8+, or CD8+CD57+ T cells (not recorded which) from PBMCs. The receptors here all came from a human donor with aplastic anemia.

This clonotype was found many times. The rearrangement uses TRBV10-3 and TRBJ1-1; D might be TRBD1 (6 bases). Trimming cost V 1 base and J 10 bases, with 13 bases left between them. The CDR3 length is 13 residues. Germline assignment: CDR1 ENHRY and CDR2 SYGVKD. The CDR3 sequence is CAISELFEQGAFF. In DNA, the CDR3 is TGTGCCATCAGTGAGTTGTTCGAACAGGGAGCTTTCTTT.

CDR3 in amino acids: CASSLDMDGPLHF. In nucleotides, the CDR3 is TGTGCCAGCAGTTTAGACATGGACGGACCCCTCCACTTT. This sequence joins TRBV27 and TRBJ1-6; no clear D gene. Per germline, CDR1 MNHEY and CDR2 SMNVEV (reference sequence). Trimming took off 2 bases at V and 12 bases at J, with 11 bases between the two ends. The CDR3 length is 13 residues.

This clonotype showed up just once. The junction departs from the called germline gene at one end, perhaps through a read error. The V call is TRBV2, the J call TRBJ2-7; 9 bases match TRBD2. Germline V gene lookup returns CDR1 SNHLY and CDR2 FYNNEI. This CDR3 has 15 amino acids. Here the CDR3 reads CAGSLSASGAYEQYF. The CDR3 DNA follows: TGTGCCGGCAGCTTATCAGCTAGCGGGGCCTACGAGCAGTACTTC.